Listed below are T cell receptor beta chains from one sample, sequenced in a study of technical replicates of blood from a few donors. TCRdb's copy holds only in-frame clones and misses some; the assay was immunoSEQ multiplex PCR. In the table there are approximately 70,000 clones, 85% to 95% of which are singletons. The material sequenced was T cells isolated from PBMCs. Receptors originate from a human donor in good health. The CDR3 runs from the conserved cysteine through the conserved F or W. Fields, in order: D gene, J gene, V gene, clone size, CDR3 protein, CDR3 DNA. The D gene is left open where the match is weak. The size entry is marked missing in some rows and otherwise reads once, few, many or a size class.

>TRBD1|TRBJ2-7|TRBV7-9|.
CASSSEQGAVYEQYF
TGTGCCAGCAGCTCAGAACAGGGGGCGGTTTACGAGCAGTACTTC
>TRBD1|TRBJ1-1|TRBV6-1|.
CASSAPGTGESFF
TGTGCCAGCAGTGCCCCCGGGACAGGGGAATCTTTCTTT
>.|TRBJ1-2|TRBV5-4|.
CASSSAGENGYTF
TGTGCCAGCAGCTCTGCAGGGGAAAATGGCTACACCTTC
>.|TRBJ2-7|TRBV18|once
CASSPLTAPRDEQYF
TGTGCCAGCTCGCCCTTGACAGCCCCTCGGGACGAGCAGTACTTC
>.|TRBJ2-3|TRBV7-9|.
CASSSTDTQYF
TGTGCCAGCAGCTCTACAGATACGCAGTATTTT
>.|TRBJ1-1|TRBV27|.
CASSLQRGGTEAFF
TGTGCCAGCAGTTTACAAAGGGGGGGCACTGAAGCTTTCTTT
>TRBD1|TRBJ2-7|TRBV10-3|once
CAISVPGTGSYEQYF
TGTGCCATCAGTGTTCCCGGGACAGGGAGCTACGAGCAGTACTTC
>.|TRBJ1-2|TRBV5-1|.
CASRLSRDSNYGYTF
TGCGCCAGCAGGTTATCCCGCGACAGCAACTATGGCTACACCTTC
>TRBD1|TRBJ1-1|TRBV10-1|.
CASSEGQGRAEAFF
TGCGCCAGCAGTGAGGGACAGGGGCGGGCTGAAGCTTTCTTT
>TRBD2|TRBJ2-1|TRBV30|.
CAWMYPQREYRVGQFF
TGTGCCTGGATGTACCCTCAGCGGGAGTATAGGGTAGGGCAGTTCTTC
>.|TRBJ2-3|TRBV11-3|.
CASSPYTDTQYF
TGTGCCAGCAGCCCGTACACAGATACGCAGTATTTT
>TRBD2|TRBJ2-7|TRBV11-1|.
CASSRAGGREQYF
TGTGCCAGCAGCCGGGCGGGGGGCCGGGAGCAGTACTTC
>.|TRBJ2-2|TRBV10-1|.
CASSTGSGELFF
TGCGCCAGCAGTACAGGGTCCGGGGAGCTGTTTTTT
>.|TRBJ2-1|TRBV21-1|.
CASSNLAHNNEQFF
TGTGCCAGCAGCAATTTGGCCCACAACAATGAGCAGTTCTTC